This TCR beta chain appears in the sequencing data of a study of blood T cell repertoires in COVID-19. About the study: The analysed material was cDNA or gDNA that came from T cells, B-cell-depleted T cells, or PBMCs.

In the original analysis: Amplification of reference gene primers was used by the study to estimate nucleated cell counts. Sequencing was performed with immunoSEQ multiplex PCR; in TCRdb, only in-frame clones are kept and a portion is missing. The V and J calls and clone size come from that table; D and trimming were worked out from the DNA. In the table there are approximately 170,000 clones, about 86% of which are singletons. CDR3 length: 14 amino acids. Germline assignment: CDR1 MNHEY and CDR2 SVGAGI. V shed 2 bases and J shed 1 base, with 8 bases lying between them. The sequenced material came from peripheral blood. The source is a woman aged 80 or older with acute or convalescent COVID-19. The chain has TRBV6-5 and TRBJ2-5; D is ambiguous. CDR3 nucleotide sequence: TGTGCCAGCAGTTACGGGCACCGCCAAGAGACCCAGTACTTC. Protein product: CASSYGHRQETQYF.